The present T cell receptor beta chain was sequenced within a study of T-cell reconstitution after alpha-beta-depleted transplantation in children. Study findings and constraints: Roughly two months post-transplant, alpha-beta T cells reportedly originated from several hundred graft clones that had expanded. TCRbeta diversity was high at day 60 in some patients (a result of surviving recipient T cells and thymic progenitors).

Construction of the TCRbeta library involved unique molecular identifiers. TCRdb recomputed calls from the PCR reads with MiXCR, one row per CDR3 protein. The data show about a million distinct CDR3 sequences, under 30% seen once. The germline gives CDR1 SGHRS, CDR2 YFSETQ. The CDR3 loop spans 15 amino acids. V shed 7 bases and J shed 2 bases, with 16 bases lying between them. Points on this clonotype: The target antigen is unknown.

The receptor was derived from a boy under three years old who had a stem cell transplant for SCID, so the T cells may come from the graft donor. Sample: PBMCs, mostly from graft donor cells, taken 360 days after TCRalphabeta/CD19-depleted stem cell transplant. V is TRBV5-1 and J is TRBJ2-1; D may be TRBD1 or TRBD2 (5 bases each). CDR3 sequence: CASRTVGTPYNEQFF. Written as DNA, the CDR3 is TGCGCCAGCCGAACCGTCGGGACCCCCTACAATGAGCAGTTCTTC.